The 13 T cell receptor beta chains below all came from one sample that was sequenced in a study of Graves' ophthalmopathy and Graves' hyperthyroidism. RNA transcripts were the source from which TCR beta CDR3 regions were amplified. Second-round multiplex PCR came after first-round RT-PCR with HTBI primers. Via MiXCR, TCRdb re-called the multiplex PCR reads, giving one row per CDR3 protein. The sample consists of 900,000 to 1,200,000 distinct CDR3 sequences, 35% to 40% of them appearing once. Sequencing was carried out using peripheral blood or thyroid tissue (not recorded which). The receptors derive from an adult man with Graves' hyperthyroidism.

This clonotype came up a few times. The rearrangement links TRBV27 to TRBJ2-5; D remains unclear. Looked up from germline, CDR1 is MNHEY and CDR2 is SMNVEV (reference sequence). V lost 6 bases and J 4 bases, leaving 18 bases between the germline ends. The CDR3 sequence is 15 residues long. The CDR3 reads CASSPKGRWRETQYF. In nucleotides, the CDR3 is TGTGCCAGCAGCCCAAAGGGCAGGTGGAGAGAGACCCAGTACTTC.

The CDR3 sequence is CASRSGTGMIETQYF. The CDR3 DNA reads TGTGCCAGCAGGTCTGGGACAGGGATGATAGAGACCCAGTACTTC. The chain carries TRBV7-2 and TRBJ2-5, with 9 bases matching TRBD1. The length of the CDR3 is 15 residues. Germline loops: CDR1 SGHTA, CDR2 FQGNSA. After removal of 6 bases from V and 4 bases from J, the junction contained 9 bases not matched to a gene.

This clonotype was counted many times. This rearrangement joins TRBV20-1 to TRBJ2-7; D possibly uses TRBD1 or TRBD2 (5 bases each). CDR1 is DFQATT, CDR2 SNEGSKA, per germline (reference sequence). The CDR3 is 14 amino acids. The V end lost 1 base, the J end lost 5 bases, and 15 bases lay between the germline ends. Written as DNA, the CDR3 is TGCAGTGCTAGAGCGATGGACCGGGACCACGAGCAGTACTTC. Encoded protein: CSARAMDRDHEQYF.

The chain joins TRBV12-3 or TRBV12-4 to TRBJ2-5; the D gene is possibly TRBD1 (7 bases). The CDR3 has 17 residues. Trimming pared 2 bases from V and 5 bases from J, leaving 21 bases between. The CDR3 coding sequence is TGTGCCAGCAGTTTACACCAGGGGGGATTGGTGAGGGAGACCCAGTACTTC. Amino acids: CASSLHQGGLVRETQYF.

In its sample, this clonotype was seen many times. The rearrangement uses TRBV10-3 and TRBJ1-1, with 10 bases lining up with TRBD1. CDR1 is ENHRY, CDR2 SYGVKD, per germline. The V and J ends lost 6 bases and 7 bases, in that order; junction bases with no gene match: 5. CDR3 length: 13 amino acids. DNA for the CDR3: TGTGCCATCAGCGAGGACAGGGGGTTTGAAGCTTTCTTT. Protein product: CAISEDRGFEAFF.

CDR3 DNA: TGTGCCAGCAGCTTTTTTCAGGTCAACTCTGGAAACACCATATATTTT. This gives the protein CASSFFQVNSGNTIYF. The J gene is TRBJ1-3, the V gene TRBV7-9; D remains unclear. The germline V gene encodes CDR1 SEHNR and CDR2 FQNEAQ (reference sequence). V was pared by 3 bases and J by 0 bases, with 12 bases between. The CDR3 loop spans 16 amino acids. Full variable domain (remainder filled in from reference TRBV7-9 and TRBJ1-3): DTGVSQNPRHKITKRGQNVTFRCDPISEHNRLYWYRQTLGQGPEFLTYFQNEAQLEKSRLLSDRFSAERPKGSFSTLEIQRTEQGDSAMYLCASSFFQVNSGNTIYFGEGSWLTVV.

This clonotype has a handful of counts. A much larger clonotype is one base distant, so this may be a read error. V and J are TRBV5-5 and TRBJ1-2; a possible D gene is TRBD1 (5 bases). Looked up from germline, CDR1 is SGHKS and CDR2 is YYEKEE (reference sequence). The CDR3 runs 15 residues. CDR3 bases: TGTGCCAGCAGCTTGGGCGGGGCACCTAACTATGGCCACACCTTC. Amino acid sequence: CASSLGGAPNYGHTF.

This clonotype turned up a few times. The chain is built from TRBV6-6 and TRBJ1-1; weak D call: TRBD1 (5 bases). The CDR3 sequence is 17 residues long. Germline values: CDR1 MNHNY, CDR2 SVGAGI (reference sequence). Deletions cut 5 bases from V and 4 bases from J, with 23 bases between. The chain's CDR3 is CASSGFLGRGKRTEAFF. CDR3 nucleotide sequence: TGTGCCAGCAGTGGGTTTCTGGGTAGGGGTAAACGCACTGAAGCTTTCTTT.

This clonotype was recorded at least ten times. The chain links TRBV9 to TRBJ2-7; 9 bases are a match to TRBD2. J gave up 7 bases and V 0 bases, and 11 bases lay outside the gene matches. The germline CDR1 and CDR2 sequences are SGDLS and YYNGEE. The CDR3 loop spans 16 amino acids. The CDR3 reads CASSVDAGGPVEEQYF. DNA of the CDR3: TGTGCCAGCAGCGTAGATGCGGGAGGGCCTGTTGAGGAGCAGTACTTC.

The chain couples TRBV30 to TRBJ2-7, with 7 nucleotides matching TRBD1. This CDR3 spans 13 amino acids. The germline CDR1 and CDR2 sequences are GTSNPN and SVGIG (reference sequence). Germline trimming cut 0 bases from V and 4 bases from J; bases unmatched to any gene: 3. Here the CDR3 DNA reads TGTGCCTGGAGTGTTAACAGGGGATACGAGCAGTACTTC. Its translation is CAWSVNRGYEQYF.

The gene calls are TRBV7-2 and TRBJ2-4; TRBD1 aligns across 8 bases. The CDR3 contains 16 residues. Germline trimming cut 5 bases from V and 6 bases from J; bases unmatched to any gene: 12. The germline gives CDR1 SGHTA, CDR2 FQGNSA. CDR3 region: CASSNDRGRGLNIQYF. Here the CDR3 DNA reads TGTGCCAGCAGCAACGACAGGGGAAGGGGTCTAAACATTCAGTACTTC.

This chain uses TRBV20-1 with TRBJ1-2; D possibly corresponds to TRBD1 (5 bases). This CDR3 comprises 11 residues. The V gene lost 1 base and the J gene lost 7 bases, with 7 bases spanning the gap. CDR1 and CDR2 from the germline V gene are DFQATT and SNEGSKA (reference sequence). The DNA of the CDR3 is TGCAGTGCTAGAGGACAGCGTGGCTACACCTTC. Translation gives CSARGQRGYTF.

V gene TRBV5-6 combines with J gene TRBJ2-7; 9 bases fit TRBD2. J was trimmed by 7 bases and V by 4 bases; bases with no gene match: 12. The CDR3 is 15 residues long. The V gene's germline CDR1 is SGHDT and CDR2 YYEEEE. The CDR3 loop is CASSGQSGLAGEQYF. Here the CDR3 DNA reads TGTGCCAGCAGCGGTCAATCTGGCCTAGCGGGAGAGCAGTACTTC.